This paragraph covers one T cell receptor (beta chain) sequence. Its antigen is not identified. PCR primers comprised 60 Vbeta and 13 Jbeta primers. The protocol was immunoSEQ multiplex PCR, while the TCRdb copy is restricted to in-frame clones and leaves out a portion. This table has 160,000 or so clones, roughly 83% appearing once. The data were taken from a study of cytomegalovirus exposure and HLA in healthy donors. Study-level findings and limits: Available immune exposure information was restricted to CMV serostatus only.

The CDR3 covers 17 residues. The ends were cut back, 2 bases at V and 0 bases at J, with 16 bases in the middle. Germline loops: CDR1 KGHSH, CDR2 LQKENI. The chain couples TRBV18 to TRBJ1-2; TRBD1 might be the D (5 bases). Sequenced: PBMCs. This TCR was recovered from a young woman in good health and CMV-seronegative. The CDR3 protein is CASSPGAQTRANYGYTF. For the CDR3, the DNA is TGTGCCAGCTCACCAGGGGCGCAGACCCGAGCTAACTATGGCTACACCTTC.